The clone carrying this TCR beta chain was picked up many times. The antigen is unknown. 5'RACE template switching generated TCR cDNA, adding a universal primer site and UMIs. In TCRdb, the 5' RACE reads were re-called with MiXCR into one record per CDR3 protein. The profile covers some 160,000 distinct CDR3 sequences, with about a tenth appearing a single time and roughly 40% taken by the ten largest. This sample was taken from a study of T cells after yellow fever vaccination. Germline V gives CDR1 MNHEY, CDR2 SVGEGT. This CDR3 has 14 amino acids. Trimming removed 3 bases at V and 5 bases at J, with 10 bases between. Study-wide findings and caveats: Weaker overall was a secondary response that nonetheless peaked faster, on day 5 versus 15.

Sequences were derived from CD8+ T cells sorted from PBMCs, sampled 45 days after the yellow fever booster vaccination. The chain joins TRBV6-2 or TRBV6-3 to TRBJ2-2; the D gene is possibly TRBD1 (6 bases). The source is a man aged 18 to 29 who received the YFV17D yellow fever vaccine. For the CDR3, the DNA is TGTGCCAGCAGTTATGGGACAAAGACCGGGGAGCTGTTTTTT. Translation gives CASSYGTKTGELFF.